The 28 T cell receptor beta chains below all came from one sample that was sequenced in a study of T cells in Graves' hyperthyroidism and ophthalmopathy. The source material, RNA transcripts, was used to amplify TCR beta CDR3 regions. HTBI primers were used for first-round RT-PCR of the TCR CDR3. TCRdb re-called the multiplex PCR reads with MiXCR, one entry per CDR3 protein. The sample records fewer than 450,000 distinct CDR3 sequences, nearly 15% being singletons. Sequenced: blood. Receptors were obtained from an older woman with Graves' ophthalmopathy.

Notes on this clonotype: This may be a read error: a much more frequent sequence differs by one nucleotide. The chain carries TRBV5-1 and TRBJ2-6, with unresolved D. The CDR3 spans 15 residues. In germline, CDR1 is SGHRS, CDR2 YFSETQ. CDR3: CASSLANSRANVLTF. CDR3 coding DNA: TGCGCCAGCAGCTTGGCAAACTCTAGGGCCAACGTCCTGACTTTC.

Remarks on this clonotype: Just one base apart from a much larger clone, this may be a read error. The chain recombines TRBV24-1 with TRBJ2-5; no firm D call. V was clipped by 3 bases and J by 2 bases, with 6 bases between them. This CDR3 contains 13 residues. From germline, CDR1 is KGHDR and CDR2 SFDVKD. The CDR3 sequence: CATSDRVQETQYF. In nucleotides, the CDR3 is TGTGCCACCAGTGATCGGGTTCAAGAGACCCAGTACTTC.

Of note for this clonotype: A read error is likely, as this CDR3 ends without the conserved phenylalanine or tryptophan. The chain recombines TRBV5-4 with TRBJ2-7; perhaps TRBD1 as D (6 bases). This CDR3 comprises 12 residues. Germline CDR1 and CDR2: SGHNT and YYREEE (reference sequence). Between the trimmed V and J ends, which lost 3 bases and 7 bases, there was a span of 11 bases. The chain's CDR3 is CASSWGQGEQYL. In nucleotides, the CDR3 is TGTGCCAGCAGCTGGGGGCAGGGGGAGCAGTACCTC.

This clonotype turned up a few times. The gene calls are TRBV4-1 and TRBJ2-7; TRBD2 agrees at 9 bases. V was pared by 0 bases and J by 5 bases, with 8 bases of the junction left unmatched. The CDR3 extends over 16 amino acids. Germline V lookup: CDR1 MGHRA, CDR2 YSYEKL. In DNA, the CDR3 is TGCGCCAGCAGCCAAGATGAGAGCGGGAGGAGCAACGAGCAGTACTTC. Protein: CASSQDESGRSNEQYF.

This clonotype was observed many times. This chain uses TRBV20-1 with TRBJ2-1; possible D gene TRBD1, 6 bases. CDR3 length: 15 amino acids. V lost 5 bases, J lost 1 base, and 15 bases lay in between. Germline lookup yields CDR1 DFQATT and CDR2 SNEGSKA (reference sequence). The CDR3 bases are TGCAGTGCTTTTACAGGGTCGGGGTCCTACAATGAGCAGTTCTTC. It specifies CSAFTGSGSYNEQFF.

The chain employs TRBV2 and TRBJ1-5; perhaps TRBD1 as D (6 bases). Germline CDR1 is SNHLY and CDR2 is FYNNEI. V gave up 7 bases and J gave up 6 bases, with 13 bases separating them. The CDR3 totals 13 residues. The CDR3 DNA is TGTGCCAGCAAGTGGGACACTGGTCAGCCCCAGCATTTT. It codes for CASKWDTGQPQHF. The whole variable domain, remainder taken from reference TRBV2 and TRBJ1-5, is EPEVTQTPSHQVTQMGQEVILRCVPISNHLYFYWYRQILGQKVEFLVSFYNNEISEKSEIFDDQFSVERPDGSNFTLKIRSTKLEDSAMYFCASKWDTGQPQHFGDGTRLSIL.

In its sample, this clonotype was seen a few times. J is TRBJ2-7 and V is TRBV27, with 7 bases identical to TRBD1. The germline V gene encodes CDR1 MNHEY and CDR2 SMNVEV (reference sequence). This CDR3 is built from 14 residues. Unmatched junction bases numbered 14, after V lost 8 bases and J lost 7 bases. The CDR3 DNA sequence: TGTGCCAGCTCCCCCCGGAGCTTACAGGGGGAGCAGTACTTC. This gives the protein CASSPRSLQGEQYF.

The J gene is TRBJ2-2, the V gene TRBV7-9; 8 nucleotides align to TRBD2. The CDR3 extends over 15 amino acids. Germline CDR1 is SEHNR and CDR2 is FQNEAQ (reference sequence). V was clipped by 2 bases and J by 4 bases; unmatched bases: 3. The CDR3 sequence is CASSLSTSGTGELFF. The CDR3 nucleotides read TGTGCCAGCAGCTTAAGTACTAGCGGCACCGGGGAGCTGTTTTTT.

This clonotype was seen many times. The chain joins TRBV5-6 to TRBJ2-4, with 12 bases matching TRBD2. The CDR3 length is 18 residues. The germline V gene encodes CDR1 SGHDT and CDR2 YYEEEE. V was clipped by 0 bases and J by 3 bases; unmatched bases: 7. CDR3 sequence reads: CASSLGTSGILGKNIQYF. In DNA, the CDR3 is TGTGCCAGCAGCTTGGGGACTAGCGGGATCTTAGGCAAAAACATTCAGTACTTC.

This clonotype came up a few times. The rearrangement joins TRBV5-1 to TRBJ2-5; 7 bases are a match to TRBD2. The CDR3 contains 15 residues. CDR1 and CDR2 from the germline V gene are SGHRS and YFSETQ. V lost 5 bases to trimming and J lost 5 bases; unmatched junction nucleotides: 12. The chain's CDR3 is CASSLQRGSLETQYF. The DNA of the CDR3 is TGCGCCAGCAGTCTTCAGCGGGGCTCGCTGGAGACCCAGTACTTC.

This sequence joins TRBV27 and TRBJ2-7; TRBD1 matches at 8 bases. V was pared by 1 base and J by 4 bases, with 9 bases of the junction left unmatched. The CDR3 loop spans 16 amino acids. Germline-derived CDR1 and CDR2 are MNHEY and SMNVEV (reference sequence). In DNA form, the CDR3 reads TGTGCCAGCAGTTTATGGGTCGGGACAGGACCTTACGAGCAGTACTTC. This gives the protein CASSLWVGTGPYEQYF.

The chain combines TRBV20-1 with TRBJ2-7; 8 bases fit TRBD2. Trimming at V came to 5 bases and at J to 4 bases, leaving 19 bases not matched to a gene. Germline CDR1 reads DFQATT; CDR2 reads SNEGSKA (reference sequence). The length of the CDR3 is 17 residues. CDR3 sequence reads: CSAPSRGSGTLVYEQYF. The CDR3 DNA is TGCAGTGCTCCTTCCCGGGGTAGCGGGACCCTGGTGTACGAGCAGTACTTC.

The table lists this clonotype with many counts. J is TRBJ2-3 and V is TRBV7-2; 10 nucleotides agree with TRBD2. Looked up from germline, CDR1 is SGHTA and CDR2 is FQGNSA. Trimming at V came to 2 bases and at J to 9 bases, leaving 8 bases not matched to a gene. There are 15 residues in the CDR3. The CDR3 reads CASSLKREGAGTQYF. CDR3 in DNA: TGTGCCAGCAGCTTAAAGCGGGAGGGTGCAGGAACGCAGTATTTT.

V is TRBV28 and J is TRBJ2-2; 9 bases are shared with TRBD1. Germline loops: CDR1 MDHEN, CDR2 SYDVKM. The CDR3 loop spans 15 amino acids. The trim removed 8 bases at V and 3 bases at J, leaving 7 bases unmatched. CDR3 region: CASRSQGAHTGELFF. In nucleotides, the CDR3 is TGTGCCAGCCGTTCACAGGGGGCGCACACCGGGGAGCTGTTTTTT.

The CDR3 DNA is TGCAGTGCCGAGATACGGACAGGGGTACCCGGGGAGCTGTTTTTT. It encodes CSAEIRTGVPGELFF. The rearrangement uses TRBV20-1 and TRBJ2-2, with TRBD1 matching 9 bases. The CDR3 spans 15 residues. With 6 bases clipped from V and 6 bases from J, the junction kept 11 bases outside the gene matches. Germline V gene lookup returns CDR1 DFQATT and CDR2 SNEGSKA (reference sequence).

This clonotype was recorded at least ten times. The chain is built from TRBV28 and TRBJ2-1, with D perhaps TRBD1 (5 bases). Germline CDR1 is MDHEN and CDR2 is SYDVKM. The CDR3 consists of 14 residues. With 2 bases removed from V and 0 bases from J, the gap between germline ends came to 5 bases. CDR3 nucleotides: TGTGCCAGCAGTTTAGACAGCTCCTACAATGAGCAGTTCTTC. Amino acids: CASSLDSSYNEQFF. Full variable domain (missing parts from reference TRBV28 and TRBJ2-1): DVKVTQSSRYLVKRTGEKVFLECVQDMDHENMFWYRQDPGLGLRLIYFSYDVKMKEKGDIPEGYSVSREKKERFSLILESASTNQTSMYLCASSLDSSYNEQFFGPGTRLTVL.

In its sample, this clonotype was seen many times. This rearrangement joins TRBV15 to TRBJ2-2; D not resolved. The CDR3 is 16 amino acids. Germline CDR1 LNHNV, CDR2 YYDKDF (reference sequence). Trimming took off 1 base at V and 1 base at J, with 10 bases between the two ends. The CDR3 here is CATSRGSAQNTGELFF. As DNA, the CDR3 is TGTGCCACCAGCAGAGGGTCGGCCCAGAACACCGGGGAGCTGTTTTTT.

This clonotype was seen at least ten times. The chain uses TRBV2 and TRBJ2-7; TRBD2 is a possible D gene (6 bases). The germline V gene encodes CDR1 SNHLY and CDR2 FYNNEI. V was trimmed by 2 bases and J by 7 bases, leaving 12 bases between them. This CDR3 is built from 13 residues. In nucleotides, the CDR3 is TGTGCCAGCAGTGAAAATGTGGCGGGGGAGCAGTACTTC. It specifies CASSENVAGEQYF.

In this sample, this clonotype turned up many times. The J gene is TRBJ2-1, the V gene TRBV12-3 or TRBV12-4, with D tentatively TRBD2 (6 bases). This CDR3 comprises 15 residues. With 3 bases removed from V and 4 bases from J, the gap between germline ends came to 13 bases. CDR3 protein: CASSLEGYGYNEQFF. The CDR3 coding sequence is TGTGCCAGCAGTTTGGAGGGATATGGGTACAATGAGCAGTTCTTC.

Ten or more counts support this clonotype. The CDR3 coding sequence is TGTGCCAGCAGTTTACAACCAGGGATGGGTCAGCCCCAGCATTTT. This gives the protein CASSLQPGMGQPQHF. This rearrangement joins TRBV28 to TRBJ1-5, with D maybe TRBD1 (5 bases). This CDR3 region has 15 residues. The germline CDR1 and CDR2 sequences are MDHEN and SYDVKM. V lost 2 bases and J lost 6, with 14 bases in between. The full variable domain, in which reference TRBV28 and TRBJ1-5 provide the parts outside the CDR3, is DVKVTQSSRYLVKRTGEKVFLECVQDMDHENMFWYRQDPGLGLRLIYFSYDVKMKEKGDIPEGYSVSREKKERFSLILESASTNQTSMYLCASSLQPGMGQPQHFGDGTRLSIL.

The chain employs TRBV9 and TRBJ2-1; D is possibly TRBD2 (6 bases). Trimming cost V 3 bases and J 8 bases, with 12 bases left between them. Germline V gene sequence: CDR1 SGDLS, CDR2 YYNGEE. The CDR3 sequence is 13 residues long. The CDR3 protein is CASSARDLDEQFF. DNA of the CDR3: TGTGCCAGCAGCGCCCGGGACTTAGATGAGCAGTTCTTC.

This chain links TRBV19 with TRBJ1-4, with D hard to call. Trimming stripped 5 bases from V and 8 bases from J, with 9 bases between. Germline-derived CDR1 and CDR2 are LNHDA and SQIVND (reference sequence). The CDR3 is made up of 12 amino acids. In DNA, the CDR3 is TGTGCCAGTAGTGTCACGGGCGAAAAACTGTTTTTT. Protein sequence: CASSVTGEKLFF. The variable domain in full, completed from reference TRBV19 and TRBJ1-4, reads DGGITQSPKYLFRKEGQNVTLSCEQNLNHDAMYWYRQDPGQGLRLIYYSQIVNDFQKGDIAEGYSVSREKKESFPLTVTSAQKNPTAFYLCASSVTGEKLFFGSGTQLSVL.

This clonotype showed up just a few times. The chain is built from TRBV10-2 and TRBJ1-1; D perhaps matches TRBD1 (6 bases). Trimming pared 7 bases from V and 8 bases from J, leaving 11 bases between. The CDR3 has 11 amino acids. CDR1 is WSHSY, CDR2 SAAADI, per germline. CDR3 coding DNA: TGCGCCAGCAACGACAGGAGGGAAGCTTTCTTT. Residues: CASNDRREAFF.

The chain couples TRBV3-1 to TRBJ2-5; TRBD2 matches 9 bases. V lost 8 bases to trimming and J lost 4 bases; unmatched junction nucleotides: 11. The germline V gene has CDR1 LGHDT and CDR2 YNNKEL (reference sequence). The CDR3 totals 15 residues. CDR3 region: CASSNRAGGGETQYF. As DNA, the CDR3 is TGTGCCAGCTCGAATAGAGCGGGAGGAGGAGAGACCCAGTACTTC.

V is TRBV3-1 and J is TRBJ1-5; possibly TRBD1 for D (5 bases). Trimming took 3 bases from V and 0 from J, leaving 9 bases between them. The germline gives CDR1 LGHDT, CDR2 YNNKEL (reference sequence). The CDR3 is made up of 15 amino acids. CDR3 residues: CASSHTGSSNQPQHF. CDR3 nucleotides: TGTGCCAGCAGCCACACAGGTTCTAGCAATCAGCCCCAGCATTTT.

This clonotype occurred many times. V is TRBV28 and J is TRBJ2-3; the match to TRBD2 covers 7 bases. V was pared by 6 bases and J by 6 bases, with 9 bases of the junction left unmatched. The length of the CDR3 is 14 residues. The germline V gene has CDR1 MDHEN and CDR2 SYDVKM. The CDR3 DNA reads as TGTGCCAGCAGAGGTGGGAGGGCCAGGGATACGCAGTATTTT. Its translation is CASRGGRARDTQYF.

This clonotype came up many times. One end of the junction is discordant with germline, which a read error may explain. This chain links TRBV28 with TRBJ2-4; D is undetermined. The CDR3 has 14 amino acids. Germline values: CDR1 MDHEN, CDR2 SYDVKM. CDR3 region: CAGSLIIAKNIQYF. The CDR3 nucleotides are TGTGCCGGCAGTTTAATTATAGCCAAAAACATTCAGTACTTC. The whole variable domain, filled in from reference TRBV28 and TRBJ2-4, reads DVKVTQSSRYLVKRTGEKVFLECVQDMDHENMFWYRQDPGLGLRLIYFSYDVKMKEKGDIPEGYSVSREKKERFSLILESASTNQTSMYLCAGSLIIAKNIQYFGAGTRLSVL.

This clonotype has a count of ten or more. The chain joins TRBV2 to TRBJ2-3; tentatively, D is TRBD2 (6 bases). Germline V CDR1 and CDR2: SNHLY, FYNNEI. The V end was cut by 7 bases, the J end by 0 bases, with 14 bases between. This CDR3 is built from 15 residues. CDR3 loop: CASTRDGSSTDTQYF. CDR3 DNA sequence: TGTGCCAGCACCCGTGACGGGAGTAGCACAGATACGCAGTATTTT.